This T cell receptor (beta chain) was identified during a study of CXCR3-negative and CXCR3-positive naive CD8 T cells. Study-level results: Because surface CD5 did not distinguish the naive subsets, TCR strength was inferred from TRB CDR3 properties. Hydrophobicity was higher for TRB CDR3s found in CXCR3-positive naive cells than in CXCR3-negative naive cells. Unlike memory cells, which differed, naive CXCR3-negative and CXCR3-positive cells had similar TRBV-TRBJ usage.

The V gene's germline CDR1 is LNHNV and CDR2 YYDKDF (reference sequence). This CDR3 contains 15 residues. Note on this clonotype: What it binds is not known.

The authors prepared UMI-labeled TRB cDNA libraries by 5' RACE. TCRdb re-called the 5' RACE reads and shows each CDR3 protein once, DNA omitted. The clone table shows some 140,000 distinct CDR3 sequences, with the ten largest holding approximately 0.5%. Source material: naive CXCR3+ CD8+ T cells from blood. The subset: CD45RO-CCR7+CD27+CD95- naive CD8+ T cells expressing CXCR3 (TNR3+). The sequence came from a human donor in good health. Some clones in this sample may be carry-over from other donors' samples. The rearrangement links TRBV15 to TRBJ1-1; absent DNA, TCRdb's TRBD1 call cannot be checked. This chain's CDR3 is CATSRDRGAGTEAFF.